This T cell receptor (beta chain) was obtained from a study of molecular identifiers for immune sequencing clone quantification (dated by TCRdb to 2016 to 2018). About the investigation overall: For a replicate experiment, RNA from around 20,000 or 99,000 naive CD8 T cells was divided into five aliquots, of which four were sequenced. This methods study used CD8 T cells to benchmark TCR RNA copy counting and molecular-identifier clustering-based TCR repertoire sequencing (MIDCIRS). Study-level results and caveats: Approximately 3 recovered TCR RNA copies per cell were obtained by modeling, versus approximately 10 by digital PCR, implying a capture efficiency of about 30%. Highly expanded clone sizes could be underestimated if identical TCR molecules share a barcode. Spiked-in Jurkat TCR RNA (about ten copies' worth), which is not part of the donor repertoire, was contained in the naive libraries. When barcode sub-clustering was omitted, TCR diversity was inflated by chimeric consensus sequences, with chimeras reaching as high as 47%. A single cell's worth of spiked-in Jurkat TCR RNA was reported detectable even among 850,000 to 1,000,000 naive CD8 T cells. In CMV-specific effector cells, clones with more than 20 RNA copies accounted for over 97% of molecules, whereas in naive cells such clones accounted for under 1%.

Libraries of naive CD8 T cells were generated from about 19,000 to 1,100,000 sorted cells, with 10%, 30% or 50% of the purified RNA used. On a BD FACSAria II, naive CD8 T cells were FACS-sorted as CD8+CD4-CCR7+CD45RA+ and collected into RLT Plus buffer. To test detection sensitivity, Jurkat RNA equal to about nine TCR copies was added to samples of roughly 18,000-1,000,000 naive CD8 T cells. Enrichment of CD8 T cells was performed with RosetteSep CD8+ T Cell Enrichment Cocktail and Ficoll-Paque, after which ACK red cell lysis was carried out. The table lists this clonotype with many counts. No cognate antigen has been identified for it. Qualities for individual bases were not recorded, and no much larger clone is one base off. Sequences SGDLS (CDR1) and YYNGEE (CDR2) are obtained from the germline V gene. Trimming at the junction amounts to 3 bases on V and 2 bases on J, and the germline ends lie 8 bases apart. The CDR3 goes from the cysteine to the phenylalanine over 13 residues. Only CDR3 DNA remains: 39 bases, in frame from the first base.

The protocol used for the library was PCR. These reads were obtained on an Illumina HiSeq 4000. Bulk TCR libraries were prepared as previously described, using TCR primers listed in Table S5. Total RNA was purified with the Qiagen AllPrep DNA/RNA kit. Before analysis, reads from multiple sequencing runs of one library were combined. Per the source publication's procedure: Reads were retained only if an exact TCR constant sequence was present, and the retained reads were trimmed to 150 nt and grouped according to their 12-nt molecular barcodes. Within each barcode group, reads were sub-clustered at a 15% Levenshtein threshold, and quality-weighted consensus sequences were built per RNA molecule. Non-functional sequences were removed, as were lower-count sequences one edit away from another. On the basis of fitting two negative binomial distributions, barcode sub-clusters with fewer than 20% of the maximum read count were discarded. In TCRdb, the public reads were trimmed at Q25 with fastp and aligned with MiXCR, with productive beta chains retained. CDR3 protein duplicates are merged, each entry listing the most common genes and DNA. The authors' filters were not applied to this entry. Present in this sample are more than 60,000 distinct CDR3 sequences, 17% of which were seen just once. In total, the top ten clones hold 1.3% to 1.5% of the sample.

The chain is assembled from TRBV9 and TRBJ2-5; the best D guess is TRBD1, with 6 bases matching. The sample comprised naive CD8+ T cells from blood, with Jurkat cell RNA spiked in. Interpreted using the paper, the cell subset or site label stands for: FACS-sorted CD8+CD4-CCR7+CD45RA+ naive T cells. The receptor was derived from a human donor in good health. Some libraries in this study had Jurkat cell RNA spiked in. CDR3 reads: CASSGTDQETQYF. The nucleotide sequence is given as TGTGCCAGCAGCGGGACAGATCAAGAGACCCAGTACTTC. The full variable domain, with segments outside the CDR3 supplied by the reference TRBV9 and TRBJ2-5 proteins, appears as DSGVTQTPKHLITATGQRVTLRCSPRSGDLSVYWYQQSLDQGLQFLIQYYNGEERAKGNILERFSAQQFPDLHSELNLSSLELGDSALYFCASSGTDQETQYFGPGTRLLVL.